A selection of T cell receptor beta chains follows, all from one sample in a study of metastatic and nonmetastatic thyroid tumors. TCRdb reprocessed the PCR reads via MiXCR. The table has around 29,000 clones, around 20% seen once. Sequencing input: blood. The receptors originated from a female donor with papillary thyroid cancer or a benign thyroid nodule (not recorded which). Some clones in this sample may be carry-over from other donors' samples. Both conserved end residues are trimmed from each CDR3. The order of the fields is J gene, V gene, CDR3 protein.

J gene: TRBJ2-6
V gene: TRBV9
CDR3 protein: ASSPRGTNVLT

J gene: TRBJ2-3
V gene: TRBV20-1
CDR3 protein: SARDPQFSGDTQY

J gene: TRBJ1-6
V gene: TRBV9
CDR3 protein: ASSSRTGSNSPLH

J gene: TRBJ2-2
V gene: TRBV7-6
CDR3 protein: ASSLEVSGRHTGELF

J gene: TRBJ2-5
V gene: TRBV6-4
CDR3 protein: ASSETSGSAETQY

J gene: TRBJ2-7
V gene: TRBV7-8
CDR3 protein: ASSLARNYEQY

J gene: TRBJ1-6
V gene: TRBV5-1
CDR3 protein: ASSLGQANSPLH

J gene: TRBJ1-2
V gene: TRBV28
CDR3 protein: ASSNRGGYT

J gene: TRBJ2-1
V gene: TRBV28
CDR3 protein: ASSASGGGHEQF

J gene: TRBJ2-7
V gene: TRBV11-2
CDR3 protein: ASSQTGYEQY

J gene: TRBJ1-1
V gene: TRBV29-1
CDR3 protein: SVHAGMNTEAF

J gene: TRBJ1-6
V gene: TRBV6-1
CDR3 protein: ASRRRQGNSPLH

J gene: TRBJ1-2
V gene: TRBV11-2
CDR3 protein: ASSLEGGRGGNYGYT

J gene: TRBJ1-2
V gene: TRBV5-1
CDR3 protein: ASSGSAGQGSGYT

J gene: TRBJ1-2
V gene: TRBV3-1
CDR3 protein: ASSQGWGYT

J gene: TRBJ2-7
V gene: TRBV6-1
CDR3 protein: ASSEGGLPAYEQY

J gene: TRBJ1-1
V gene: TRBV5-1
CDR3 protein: ASRGSEMNTEAF

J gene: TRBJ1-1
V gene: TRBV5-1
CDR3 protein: ASGTGRSDLMNTEAF

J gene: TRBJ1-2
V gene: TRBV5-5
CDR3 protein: ASSMGGGSGYT

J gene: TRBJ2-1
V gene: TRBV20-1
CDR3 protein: SAEPSGTNRIKQF

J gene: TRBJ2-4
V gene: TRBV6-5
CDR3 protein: ASSLGHGNIQY

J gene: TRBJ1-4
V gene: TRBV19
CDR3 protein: ASKPPGGLEKLF

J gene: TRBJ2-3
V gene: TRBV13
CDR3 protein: ASSGSRWGPQY

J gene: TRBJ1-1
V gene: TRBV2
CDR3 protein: ASIPPGANTEAF

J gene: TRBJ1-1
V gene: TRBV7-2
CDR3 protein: ASSLEAVMNTEAF

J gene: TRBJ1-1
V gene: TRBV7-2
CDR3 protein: ASSSLTAYTEAF

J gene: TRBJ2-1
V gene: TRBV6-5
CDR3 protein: ASSPGQGKSGSYNEQF

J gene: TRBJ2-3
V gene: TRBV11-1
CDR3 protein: ASSLARNIRGGAADTQY

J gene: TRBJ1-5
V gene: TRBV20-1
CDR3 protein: SARPFMTPGTGVWQPQH

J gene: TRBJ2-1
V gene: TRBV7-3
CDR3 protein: ASSPRSGYYNEQF

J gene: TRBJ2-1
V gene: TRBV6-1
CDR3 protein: ASSETTGHRGEQF

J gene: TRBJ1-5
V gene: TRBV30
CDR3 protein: AWSVQPGNQPQH

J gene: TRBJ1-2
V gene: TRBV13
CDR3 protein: ASSLKATATYGYT

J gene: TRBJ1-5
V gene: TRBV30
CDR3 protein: AWTGQGNQPQH

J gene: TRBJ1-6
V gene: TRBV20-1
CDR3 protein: SASYGEWNSPLH

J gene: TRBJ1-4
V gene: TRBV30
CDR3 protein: AWSAVGGRKEKLF

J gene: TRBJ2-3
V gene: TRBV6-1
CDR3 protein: ASSPGTLSTDTQY

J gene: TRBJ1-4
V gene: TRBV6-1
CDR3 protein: ASGVDSTTNEKLF

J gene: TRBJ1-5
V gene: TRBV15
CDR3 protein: ATSRVRSGEPQH

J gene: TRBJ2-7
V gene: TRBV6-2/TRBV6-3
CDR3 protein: ASRGTGSGYEQY

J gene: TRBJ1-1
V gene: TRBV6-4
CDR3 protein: ASSDGTGGGEAF